This T cell receptor beta chain was captured by sequencing in a study of shared clonotypes between healthy human individuals. Germline V gene data show CDR1 as ENHRY and CDR2 as SYGVKD. J was trimmed by 7 bases and V by 0 bases; bases with no gene match: 6. The CDR3 sequence is 16 residues long. The naive CD8 fraction comprised CD45RO-negative cells positively selected for CCR7 and excluded terminally differentiated effector memory CD45RA+ cells. Repertoires were generated with immunoSEQ multiplex PCR, while TCRdb's copy carries only in-frame clones and drops some. This table has roughly 810,000 clones, approximately 96% appearing once.

The J gene is TRBJ2-1, the V gene TRBV10-3, with 10 nucleotides matching TRBD2. Sample: naive CD8+ T cells sorted from blood. This TCR was recovered from a man aged 25 to 40 in good health. DNA of the CDR3: TGTGCCATCAGTGAGTCTCCAGCGGGAGGGACAAATGAGCAGTTCTTC. Its protein product is CAISESPAGGTNEQFF.